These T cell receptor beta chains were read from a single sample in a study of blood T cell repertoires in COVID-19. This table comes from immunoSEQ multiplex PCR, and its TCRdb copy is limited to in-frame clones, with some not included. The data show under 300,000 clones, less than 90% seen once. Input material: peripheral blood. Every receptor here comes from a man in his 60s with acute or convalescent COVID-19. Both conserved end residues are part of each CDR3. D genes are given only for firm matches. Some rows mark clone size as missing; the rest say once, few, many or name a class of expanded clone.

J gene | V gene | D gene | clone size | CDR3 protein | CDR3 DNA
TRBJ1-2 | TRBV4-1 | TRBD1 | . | CASSPGQGTNYGYTF | TGCGCCAGCAGCCCCGGACAGGGGACTAACTATGGCTACACCTTC
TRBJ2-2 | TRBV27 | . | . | CASSLVSWTDTGELFF | TGTGCCAGCAGTCTCGTATCTTGGACAGACACCGGGGAGCTGTTTTTT
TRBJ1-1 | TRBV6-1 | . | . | CASSELGRGVEAFF | TGTGCCAGCAGTGAACTAGGCAGGGGCGTTGAAGCTTTCTTT
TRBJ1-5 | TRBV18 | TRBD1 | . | CASSPRTGAETPQHF | TGTGCCAGCTCCCCCCGGACAGGCGCTGAGACGCCCCAGCATTTT
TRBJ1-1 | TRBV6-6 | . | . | CASSYSRSEAEAFF | TGTGCCAGCAGTTACTCGAGGTCGGAGGCTGAAGCTTTCTTT
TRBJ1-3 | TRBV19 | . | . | CASAGFGNTIYF | TGTGCCAGTGCAGGATTTGGAAACACCATATATTTT
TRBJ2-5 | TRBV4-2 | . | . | CASSQAGAGTQYF | TGTGCCAGCAGCCAAGCAGGGGCCGGGACCCAGTACTTC
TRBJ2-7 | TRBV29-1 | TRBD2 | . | CSVGGGSYEQYF | TGCAGCGTTGGGGGGGGCTCCTACGAGCAGTACTTC
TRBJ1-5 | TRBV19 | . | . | CASSIKRQSNQPQHF | TGTGCCAGTAGTATTAAGAGACAGAGCAATCAGCCCCAGCATTTT
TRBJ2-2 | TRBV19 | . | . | CASRLADPSNTGELFF | TGTGCCAGTAGACTGGCGGATCCTTCGAACACCGGGGAGCTGTTTTTT
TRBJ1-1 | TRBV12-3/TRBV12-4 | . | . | CASSFIGDTEAFF | TGTGCCAGCAGTTTTATCGGGGACACTGAAGCTTTCTTT
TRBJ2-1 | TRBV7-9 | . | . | CASSLERQETANEQFF | TGTGCCAGCAGCTTAGAGAGACAGGAAACCGCCAATGAGCAGTTCTTC
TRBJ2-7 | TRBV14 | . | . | CASSQAGKYEQYF | TGTGCCAGCAGCCAGGCAGGCAAGTACGAGCAGTACTTC
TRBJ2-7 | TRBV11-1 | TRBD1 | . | CASSFGQGIYEQYF | TGTGCCAGCAGCTTCGGACAGGGGATCTACGAGCAGTACTTC
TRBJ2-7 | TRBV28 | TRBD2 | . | CASTIRGAGSYEQYF | TGTGCCAGCACTATACGGGGAGCGGGGTCCTACGAGCAGTACTTC
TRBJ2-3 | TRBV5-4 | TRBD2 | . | CASSLASGSPDTQYF | TGTGCCAGCAGCTTGGCTAGCGGGAGCCCAGATACGCAGTATTTT
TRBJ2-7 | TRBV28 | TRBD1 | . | CASSLRTGIYEQYF | TGTGCCAGCAGTTTACGGACAGGGATCTACGAGCAGTACTTC
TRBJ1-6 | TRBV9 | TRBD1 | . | CASSARGQGNSPLHF | TGTGCCAGCAGCGCCCGAGGACAGGGGAATTCACCCCTCCACTTT
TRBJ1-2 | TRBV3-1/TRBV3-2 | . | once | CASSLREVGYTF | TGTGCCAGCAGCCTAAGGGAGGTAGGCTACACCTTC
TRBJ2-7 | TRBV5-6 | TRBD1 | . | CASSSARTGEIYEQYF | TGTGCCAGCAGCTCTGCCCGGACAGGGGAAATATACGAGCAGTACTTC
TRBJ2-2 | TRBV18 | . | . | CASSPTQGPVGELFF | TGTGCCAGCTCACCTACTCAGGGGCCGGTCGGGGAGCTGTTTTTT
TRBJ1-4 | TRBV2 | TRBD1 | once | CASRPDRGRNEKLFF | TGTGCCAGCAGGCCCGACAGGGGGAGGAATGAAAAACTGTTTTTT
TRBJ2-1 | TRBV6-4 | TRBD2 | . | CASSDSGPGLAGNEQFF | TGTGCCAGCAGTGACTCGGGGCCGGGACTAGCAGGTAATGAGCAGTTCTTC
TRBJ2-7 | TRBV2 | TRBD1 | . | CASRADRENEQYF | TGTGCCAGCAGGGCTGACAGGGAAAACGAGCAGTACTTC
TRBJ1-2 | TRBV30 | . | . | CAWRTGGTNYGYTF | TGTGCCTGGAGAACAGGTGGGACTAACTATGGCTACACCTTC
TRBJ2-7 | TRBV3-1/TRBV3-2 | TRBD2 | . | CASKTSGINEQYF | TGTGCCAGCAAAACTAGCGGGATAAACGAGCAGTACTTC
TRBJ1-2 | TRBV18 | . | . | CASSPGGRDDGYTF | TGTGCCAGCTCCCCCGGGGGGCGCGATGATGGCTACACCTTC
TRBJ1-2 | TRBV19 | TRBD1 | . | CASSTTGWDYGYTF | TGTGCCAGTAGTACGACAGGGTGGGACTATGGCTACACCTTC
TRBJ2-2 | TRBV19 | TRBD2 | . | CASTAGGMAGELFF | TGTGCCAGTACAGCGGGAGGGATGGCCGGGGAGCTGTTTTTT
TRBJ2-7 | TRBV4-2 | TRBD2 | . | CASSQAPASGPYEQYF | TGTGCCAGCAGCCAGGCGCCAGCTAGCGGACCCTACGAGCAGTACTTC
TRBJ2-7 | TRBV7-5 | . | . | CARSSSSGEQYF | TGTGCCAGAAGCTCCTCTAGCGGGGAGCAGTACTTC
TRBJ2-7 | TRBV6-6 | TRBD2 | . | CASSYEGTSGGQYF | TGTGCCAGCAGTTACGAGGGGACTAGCGGAGGACAGTACTTC
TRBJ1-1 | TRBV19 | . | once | CASSTSTGRRAFF | TGTGCCAGTAGTACCAGCACAGGTAGGCGAGCTTTCTTT
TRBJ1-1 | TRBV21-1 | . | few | CASSKVTVNTEAFF | TGTGCCAGCAGCAAAGTTACAGTCAACACTGAAGCTTTCTTT
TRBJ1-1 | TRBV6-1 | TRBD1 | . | CASSEGGGMGQVGTEAFF | TGTGCCAGCAGTGAAGGGGGCGGGATGGGACAGGTTGGGACTGAAGCTTTCTTT
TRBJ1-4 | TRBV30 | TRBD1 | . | CAWGLLSGTGGVGEKLFF | TGTGCCTGGGGTCTGTTATCCGGGACAGGGGGCGTAGGTGAAAAACTGTTTTTT
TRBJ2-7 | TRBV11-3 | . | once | CASSLSGSYEQYF | TGTGCCAGCAGCTTATCGGGTTCCTACGAGCAGTACTTC
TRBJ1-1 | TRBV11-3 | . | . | CASSFVSGSTEAFF | TGTGCCAGCAGCTTTGTCTCTGGGAGCACTGAAGCTTTCTTT
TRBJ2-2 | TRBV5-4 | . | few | CASSLAGIAGELFF | TGTGCCAGCAGCTTGGCAGGGATCGCCGGGGAGCTGTTTTTT
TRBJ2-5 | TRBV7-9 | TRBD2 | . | CASSNSRLALTPGQETQYF | TGTGCCAGCAGCAATTCCCGACTAGCGTTAACACCGGGGCAAGAGACCCAGTACTTC
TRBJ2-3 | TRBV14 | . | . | CASSQAVVSGGDTQYF | TGTGCCAGCAGCCAAGCCGTCGTTTCGGGTGGAGATACGCAGTATTTT
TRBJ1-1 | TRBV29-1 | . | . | CSVTLGGGTEAFF | TGCAGCGTTACCCTGGGGGGGGGTACTGAAGCTTTCTTT
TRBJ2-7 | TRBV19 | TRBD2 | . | CASSKSPSGRSSYEQYF | TGTGCCAGTAGTAAAAGCCCTAGCGGGAGGTCGTCCTACGAGCAGTACTTC
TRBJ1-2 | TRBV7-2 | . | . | CASSLALYRVQGPANYGYTF | TGTGCCAGCAGCTTAGCGCTATACCGGGTGCAGGGGCCCGCTAACTATGGCTACACCTTC
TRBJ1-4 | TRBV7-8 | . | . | CASSLVLGGTNEKLFF | TGTGCCAGCAGCTTAGTCCTCGGAGGCACTAATGAAAAACTGTTTTTT
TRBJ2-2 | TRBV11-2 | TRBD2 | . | CASSLDRAGEGTGELFF | TGTGCCAGCAGCTTAGATCGGGCGGGAGAGGGCACCGGGGAGCTGTTTTTT
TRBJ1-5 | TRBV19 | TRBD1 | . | CASFDRGLQPQHF | TGTGCCAGCTTCGACAGGGGGCTTCAGCCCCAGCATTTT
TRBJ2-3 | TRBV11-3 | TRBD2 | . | CASSWGLAGVSDTQYF | TGTGCCAGCAGCTGGGGACTAGCGGGAGTATCAGATACGCAGTATTTT
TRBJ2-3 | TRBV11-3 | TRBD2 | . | CASSLVLAGSPDTQYF | TGTGCCAGCAGCTTAGTCCTAGCGGGATCCCCAGATACGCAGTATTTT
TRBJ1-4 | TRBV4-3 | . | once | CASSQGQQAKLFF | TGCGCCAGCAGCCAAGGACAGCAGGCAAAACTGTTTTTT
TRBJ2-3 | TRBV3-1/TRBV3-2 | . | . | CASSQDLGGTQYF | TGTGCCAGCAGCCAAGATCTAGGGGGTACGCAGTATTTT
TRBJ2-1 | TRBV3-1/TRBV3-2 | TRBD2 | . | CASSQDLASGGEGSEQFF | TGTGCCAGCAGCCAAGATCTGGCTAGCGGAGGCGAGGGATCGGAGCAGTTCTTC